A single sample is the source of the 27 T cell receptor beta chains below, sequenced in a study of a mutant IDH1 vaccine in newly diagnosed glioma. Using immunoSEQ multiplex PCR, the repertoire was profiled, and TCRdb retains in-frame clones only, with some absent. The table includes fewer than 55,000 clones, less than 75% detected once. Indicated time point: week 47, end of study. Each vaccine dose was 300 ug of mutant IDH1 20-mer peptide, with topical imiquimod. These receptors' targets are unknown. The source material was peripheral blood mononuclear cells (PBMCs), sampled from a glioma patient whose treatment included an IDH1 peptide vaccine. The receptors derive from a man aged 35 to 55 with glioma. Some clones in this sample may be carry-over from other donors' samples.

The chain recombines TRBV6-1 with TRBJ2-2; D is unresolved. This CDR3 comprises 15 residues. Per germline, CDR1 MNHNS and CDR2 SASEGT. Trimming cost V 1 base and J 7 bases, with 13 bases left between them. The CDR3 region has the DNA TGTGCCAGCAGTGAAGGGGCAGGAGCCAGCGGGGAGCTGTTTTTT. This codes for CASSEGAGASGELFF.

This clone was recorded only once. V gene TRBV6-5 combines with J gene TRBJ2-1; 11 bases match TRBD2. CDR3 length equals 16 residues. Germline CDR1 is MNHEY and CDR2 is SVGAGI. J lost 8 bases, V lost 4 bases, and 10 bases had no gene match. CDR3 DNA: TGTGCCAGCAGTTTAGCGGGGGGGCATGGGCGCGATGAGCAGTTCTTC. This sequence encodes CASSLAGGHGRDEQFF.

This clone was observed a single time. This rearrangement joins TRBV6-5 to TRBJ2-5; D may be TRBD1 (6 bases). Trimming pared 8 bases from V and 1 base from J, leaving 17 bases between. The CDR3 contains 15 residues. From germline, CDR1 is MNHEY and CDR2 SVGAGI. The DNA for the CDR3 is TGTGCCAGCTCCTCGGGTGGGGGCTCCCAAGAGACCCAGTACTTC. It codes for CASSSGGGSQETQYF.

In this sample, this clone turned up a few times. This rearrangement joins TRBV10-3 to TRBJ2-5; D could derive from TRBD1 or TRBD2 (5 bases each). Germline V gives CDR1 ENHRY, CDR2 SYGVKD. V gave up 2 bases and J gave up 5 bases, with 15 bases separating them. The CDR3 sequence is 15 residues long. CDR3 sequence reads: CAISETPGLGETQYF. CDR3 coding DNA: TGTGCCATCAGTGAGACGCCGGGGCTTGGGGAGACCCAGTACTTC.

The rearrangement links TRBV5-6 to TRBJ1-6, with a weak D call TRBD1 (5 bases). The CDR3 spans 16 residues. CDR1 and CDR2 (germline): SGHDT, YYEEEE. V was shortened by 0 bases and J by 3 bases, with 10 bases between the two germline ends. The CDR3: CASSLVGQYYNSPLHF. The CDR3 DNA sequence: TGTGCCAGCAGCTTGGTGGGGCAGTACTATAATTCACCCCTCCACTTT. Full variable domain (rest looked up from reference TRBV5-6 and TRBJ1-6): DAGVTQSPTHLIKTRGQQVTLRCSPKSGHDTVSWYQQALGQGPQFIFQYYEEEERQRGNFPDRFSGHQFPNYSSELNVNALLLGDSALYLCASSLVGQYYNSPLHFGNGTRLTVT.

Concerning this clone itself: In the same sample, other DNA sequences code for this CDR3. The chain joins TRBV6-5 to TRBJ1-2; D is unresolved. CDR1 is MNHEY and CDR2 is SVGAGI in the germline V gene. The V end was cut by 4 bases, the J end by 4 bases, with 10 bases between. The CDR3 sequence is 13 residues long. The DNA for the CDR3 is TGTGCCAGCAGTTTGGAGGGAGGCTATGGCTACACCTTC. Its protein product is CASSLEGGYGYTF.

This clone came up a few times. The chain employs TRBV5-6 and TRBJ1-6; 9 bases line up with TRBD1. Germline CDR1 SGHDT, CDR2 YYEEEE. The CDR3 spans 15 residues. Trimming at V came to 3 bases and at J to 6 bases, leaving 4 bases not matched to a gene. For the CDR3, the DNA is TGTGCCAGCAGCTCGTTGGGACAGGGTAATTCACCCCTCCACTTT. Its protein product is CASSSLGQGNSPLHF.

The V gene is TRBV29-1, the J gene TRBJ2-3; TRBD1 matches at 7 bases. With V trimmed by 1 base and J by 1 base, 5 bases remained unmatched. The germline CDR1 and CDR2 sequences are SQVTM and ANQGSEA. CDR3 length: 15 residues. The DNA for the CDR3 is TGCAGCGTTGAAGTGACAGGGTTGGGCACAGATACGCAGTATTTT. This gives the protein CSVEVTGLGTDTQYF.

The chain is built from TRBV19 and TRBJ1-5; the D is unclear. Between the trimmed V and J ends, which lost 1 base and 4 bases, there was a span of 5 bases. The CDR3 has 13 amino acids. Germline V gives CDR1 LNHDA, CDR2 SQIVND (reference sequence). The CDR3 loop reads CASSIGRNQPQHF. CDR3 nucleotide sequence: TGTGCCAGTAGTATAGGGAGGAATCAGCCCCAGCATTTT. The full variable domain, in which reference TRBV19 and TRBJ1-5 provide the parts outside the CDR3, is DGGITQSPKYLFRKEGQNVTLSCEQNLNHDAMYWYRQDPGQGLRLIYYSQIVNDFQKGDIAEGYSVSREKKESFPLTVTSAQKNPTAFYLCASSIGRNQPQHFGDGTRLSIL.

The chain uses TRBV7-6 and TRBJ1-3; no clear D. Germline CDR1 reads SGHVS; CDR2 reads FNYEAQ. V was trimmed by 0 bases and J by 4 bases, leaving 13 bases between them. The CDR3 covers 16 residues. CDR3 sequence: CASSLAGGATGNTIYF. CDR3 sequence (DNA): TGTGCCAGCAGCTTAGCGGGAGGCGCGACGGGAAACACCATATATTTT.

This sequence joins TRBV4-1 and TRBJ2-7; D is possibly TRBD1 or TRBD2 (5 bases each). Trimming cost V 4 bases and J 4 bases, with 17 bases left between them. Looked up from germline, CDR1 is MGHRA and CDR2 is YSYEKL. The CDR3 sequence is 15 residues long. CDR3 DNA sequence: TGCGCCAGCAGCCTGACACAGGTGGGAGCTTACGAGCAGTACTTC. Amino acids: CASSLTQVGAYEQYF.

The CDR3 here is CASSFLIAAEQYF. Written as DNA, the CDR3 is TGTGCCAGCAGCTTCCTCATTGCGGCTGAGCAGTACTTC. The chain has TRBV11-2 and TRBJ2-7; D call uncertain. V dropped 3 bases and J dropped 7 bases, with 13 bases sitting between them. The CDR3 extends over 13 amino acids. Per germline, CDR1 SGHAT and CDR2 FQNNGV.

J is TRBJ1-3 and V is TRBV10-3, with a possible D match to TRBD1 (6 bases). Germline CDR1 and CDR2: ENHRY and SYGVKD. The length of the CDR3 is 15 residues. Between the trimmed V and J ends, which lost 2 bases and 0 bases, there was a span of 8 bases. The CDR3 DNA follows: TGTGCCATCAGTGAGACAGGGCTCTCTGGAAACACCATATATTTT. Protein: CAISETGLSGNTIYF.

The gene calls are TRBV2 and TRBJ2-5; possibly TRBD1 for D (5 bases). Germline V gives CDR1 SNHLY, CDR2 FYNNEI. V was clipped by 3 bases and J by 4 bases, with 9 bases between them. This CDR3 spans 13 amino acids. The CDR3 DNA reads TGTGCCAGCAGTGAGCGGCAGGGAGAGACCCAGTACTTC. Protein: CASSERQGETQYF.

This clone was observed a single time. The J gene is TRBJ2-1, the V gene TRBV6-6; 7 bases match TRBD1. Germline trimming cut 2 bases from V and 9 bases from J; bases unmatched to any gene: 7. Germline assignment: CDR1 MNHNY and CDR2 SVGAGI (reference sequence). The CDR3 sequence is 14 residues long. CDR3 coding DNA: TGTGCCAGCAGTTACGGACAGGCCATGGGTGAGCAGTTCTTC. It specifies CASSYGQAMGEQFF.

CDR3 sequence (DNA): TGTGCCAGCGGGGCCCCCGGCGGGGAGCAGTTCTTC. Encoded protein: CASGAPGGEQFF. The rearrangement links TRBV6-6 to TRBJ2-1; D assignment may be TRBD1 or TRBD2 (5 bases each). Per germline, CDR1 MNHNY and CDR2 SVGAGI (reference sequence). The CDR3 has 12 amino acids. V was cut by 8 bases and J by 10 bases, with 15 bases left in between.

This chain joins TRBV2 and TRBJ1-5, with D hard to call. Germline CDR1 SNHLY, CDR2 FYNNEI. Trimming took off 5 bases at V and 1 base at J, with 12 bases between the two ends. The CDR3 spans 15 residues. The CDR3 loop reads CASSFSRVSNQPQHF. The CDR3 DNA reads TGTGCCAGCAGTTTTTCCCGGGTGAGCAATCAGCCCCAGCATTTT.

The chain recombines TRBV5-6 with TRBJ2-1; D perhaps matches TRBD2 (6 bases). CDR3 length: 15 residues. Per the germline V gene, CDR1 is SGHDT and CDR2 is YYEEEE. Deletions cut 4 bases from V and 8 bases from J, with 19 bases between. The CDR3 spells CASSGGTPGWDEQFF. DNA for the CDR3: TGTGCCAGCAGCGGCGGGACTCCTGGGTGGGATGAGCAGTTCTTC. The full variable domain, in which reference TRBV5-6 and TRBJ2-1 provide the parts outside the CDR3, is DAGVTQSPTHLIKTRGQQVTLRCSPKSGHDTVSWYQQALGQGPQFIFQYYEEEERQRGNFPDRFSGHQFPNYSSELNVNALLLGDSALYLCASSGGTPGWDEQFFGPGTRLTVL.

About this clone: The junction and the germline gene differ at one end; a read error may be behind it. The J gene is TRBJ2-7, the V gene TRBV5-4; D is perhaps TRBD2 (5 bases). There are 14 residues in the CDR3. Germline CDR1 and CDR2: SGHNT and YYREEE (reference sequence). The CDR3 reads CASSMGGLRREQYF. The CDR3 bases are TGTGCGAGCAGTATGGGCGGGCTCCGGAGGGAGCAGTACTTC.

For the CDR3, the DNA is TGTGCCAGCAGCGTCGGGGACAGGCATCGAAACACCATATATTTT. As protein: CASSVGDRHRNTIYF. The chain employs TRBV9 and TRBJ1-3; 8 nucleotides match TRBD1. V shed 2 bases and J 5 bases; nucleotides not matched to a gene: 6. The CDR3 has 15 residues. Germline CDR1 SGDLS, CDR2 YYNGEE.

This chain links TRBV7-6 with TRBJ2-2; 8 nucleotides line up with TRBD1. CDR1 and CDR2 (germline): SGHVS, FNYEAQ. V lost 8 bases, J lost 1 base, and 6 bases stayed unmatched. This CDR3 is 15 amino acids long. This CDR3 reads CASRSGTGNTGELFF. The CDR3 DNA reads as TGTGCCAGCCGTTCAGGGACAGGGAACACCGGGGAGCTGTTTTTT.

This clone turned up a few times. J is TRBJ1-2 and V is TRBV6-5, with 8 bases fitting TRBD1. The CDR3 is 14 residues long. Germline V lookup: CDR1 MNHEY, CDR2 SVGAGI. V gave up 0 bases and J gave up 8 bases; unmatched junction bases: 5. Written as DNA, the CDR3 is TGTGCCAGCAGTTACTCGACAGGGGCCGGCGGCTACACCTTC. This translates into CASSYSTGAGGYTF.

The chain uses TRBV9 and TRBJ1-4, with D uncertain. The V end lost 4 bases, the J end lost 3 bases, and 10 bases lay between the germline ends. Germline V gene data show CDR1 as SGDLS and CDR2 as YYNGEE. This CDR3 is 14 amino acids long. The CDR3 loop is CASSPGSANEKLFF. The DNA for the CDR3 is TGTGCCAGCAGCCCCGGGAGCGCTAATGAAAAACTGTTTTTT. The full variable domain, completed using reference TRBV9 and TRBJ1-4, is DSGVTQTPKHLITATGQRVTLRCSPRSGDLSVYWYQQSLDQGLQFLIQYYNGEERAKGNILERFSAQQFPDLHSELNLSSLELGDSALYFCASSPGSANEKLFFGSGTQLSVL.

This chain uses TRBV27 with TRBJ2-2; D gene uncertain. Between the trimmed V and J ends, which lost 3 bases and 6 bases, there was a span of 11 bases. Per germline, CDR1 MNHEY and CDR2 SMNVEV (reference sequence). The CDR3 totals 14 residues. This chain's CDR3 is CASSFSSVAGELFF. The CDR3 region has the DNA TGTGCCAGCAGTTTTAGCAGCGTGGCCGGGGAGCTGTTTTTT.

The V gene is TRBV6-5, the J gene TRBJ1-2, with a weak D call TRBD1 (5 bases). V shed 3 bases and J shed 8 bases, with 19 bases lying between them. The germline V gene has CDR1 MNHEY and CDR2 SVGAGI. The CDR3 extends over 15 amino acids. As DNA, the CDR3 is TGTGCCAGCAGTTATTCCCCGACAGCCACTAAAGGCTACACCTTC. This codes for CASSYSPTATKGYTF.

V usage is TRBV7-6 and J usage is TRBJ2-7; TRBD1 might be the D (5 bases). The CDR3 covers 13 residues. CDR1 SGHVS and CDR2 FNYEAQ come from the germline V gene. Trimming took 1 base from V and 4 from J, leaving 8 bases between them. The CDR3 is CASSLGGLYEQYF. The CDR3 nucleotides read TGTGCCAGCAGCTTAGGGGGCCTTTACGAGCAGTACTTC.

The chain is built from TRBV5-1 and TRBJ2-3, with a possible D match to TRBD2 (5 bases). In germline, CDR1 is SGHRS, CDR2 YFSETQ. The CDR3 totals 14 residues. V lost 1 base to trimming and J lost 2 bases, with 8 bases between them. The CDR3 spells CASSLMDSTDTQYF. In DNA, the CDR3 is TGCGCCAGCAGCTTGATGGACTCCACAGATACGCAGTATTTT.